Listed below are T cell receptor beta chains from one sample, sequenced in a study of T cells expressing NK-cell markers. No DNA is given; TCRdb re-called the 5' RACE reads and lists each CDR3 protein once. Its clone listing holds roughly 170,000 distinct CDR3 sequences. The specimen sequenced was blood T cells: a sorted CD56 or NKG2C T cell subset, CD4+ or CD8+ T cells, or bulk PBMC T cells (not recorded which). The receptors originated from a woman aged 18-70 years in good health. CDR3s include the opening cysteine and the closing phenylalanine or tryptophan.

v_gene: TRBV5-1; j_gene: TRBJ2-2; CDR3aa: CASSLLASQNTGELFF
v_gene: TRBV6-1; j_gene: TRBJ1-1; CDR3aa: CASSLTGQASNTEAFF
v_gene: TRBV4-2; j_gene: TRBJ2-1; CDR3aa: CASSRTGEGNEQFF
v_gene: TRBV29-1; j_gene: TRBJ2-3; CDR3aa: CSVVRSASASTDTQYF
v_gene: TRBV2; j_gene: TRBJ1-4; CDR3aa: CASQAGHSIAEKLFF
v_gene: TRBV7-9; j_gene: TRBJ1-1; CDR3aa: CASSLVWGTNTEAFF
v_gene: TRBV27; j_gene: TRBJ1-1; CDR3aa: CASSFMGGAGTEAFF
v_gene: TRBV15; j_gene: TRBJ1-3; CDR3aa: CATSSQGAGNTIYF
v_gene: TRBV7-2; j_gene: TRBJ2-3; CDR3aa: CASSSRTSGMDTQYF
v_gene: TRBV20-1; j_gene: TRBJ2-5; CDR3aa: CSANGLADPQETQYF
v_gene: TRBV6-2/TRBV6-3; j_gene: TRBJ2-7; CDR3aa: CASSYSSGAYEQYF
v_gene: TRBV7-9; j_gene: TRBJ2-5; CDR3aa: CASSLISGGLRETQYF
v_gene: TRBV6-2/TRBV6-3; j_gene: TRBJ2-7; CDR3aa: CASGSGDPRATGGNVFVDEQYF
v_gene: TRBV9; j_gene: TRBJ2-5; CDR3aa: CASSVAPGGQETQYF
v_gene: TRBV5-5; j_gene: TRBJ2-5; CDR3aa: CASTRGTGDQETQYF
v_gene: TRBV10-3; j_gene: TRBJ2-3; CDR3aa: CAIRRGLAGAGSTDTQYF
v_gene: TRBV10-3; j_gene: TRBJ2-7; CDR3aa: CAIRGRTEQYF
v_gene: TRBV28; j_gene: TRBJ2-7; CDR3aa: CASSPLSGGLYEQYF
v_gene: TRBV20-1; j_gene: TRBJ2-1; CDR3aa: CSAVLAGGPGEQFF
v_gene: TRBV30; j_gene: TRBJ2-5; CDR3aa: CAWSASLSGAQYF
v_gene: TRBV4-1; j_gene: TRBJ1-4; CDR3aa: CASSSWSQGMDNEKLFF
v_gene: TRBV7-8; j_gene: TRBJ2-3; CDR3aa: CASSDYGTVLTDTQYF
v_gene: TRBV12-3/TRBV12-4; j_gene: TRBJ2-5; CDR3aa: CASRRQVSETQYF
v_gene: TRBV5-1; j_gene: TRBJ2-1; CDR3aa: CASSFLKSGGRGEGREQFF
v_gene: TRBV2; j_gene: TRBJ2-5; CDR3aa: CASSSRMETQYF
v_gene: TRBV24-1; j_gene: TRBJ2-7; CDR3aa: CATSDSSGLPYEQYF
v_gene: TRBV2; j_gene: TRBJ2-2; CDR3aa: CASKGTALTGELFF
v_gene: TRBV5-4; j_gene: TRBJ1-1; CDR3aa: CASSLSRGSGSEAFF
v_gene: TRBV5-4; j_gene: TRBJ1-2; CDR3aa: CASTGSGLVNYGYTF
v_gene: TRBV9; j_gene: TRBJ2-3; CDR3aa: CASSVGNGRVTQYF
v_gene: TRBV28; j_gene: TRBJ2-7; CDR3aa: CASSQLAGVTQYF